The following is a T cell receptor beta chain sequence with its context. The sample comes from a study of blood T cell repertoires in COVID-19. Study as a whole: Collection of acute and convalescent COVID-19 samples took place in the United States, Italy and Spain. PBMCs, B-cell-depleted T cells, or T cells were the source of the cDNA or gDNA that made up the material.

The authors' processing: Estimation of nucleated cell counts relied on the amplification of reference gene primers. Libraries were prepared by immunoSEQ multiplex PCR; TCRdb keeps only in-frame clonotypes and omits some of them. The V and J calls and clone size are taken from that table; D and trimming were inferred from the DNA. The sample has 280,000 or so clones; approximately 86% are singletons. The CDR3 extends over 11 amino acids. V lost 6 bases and J lost 8; bases outside the gene matches: 3. Germline V gene data show CDR1 as MNHEY and CDR2 as SMNVEV (reference sequence). This TCR came from a man aged 18 to 30 with active or convalescent COVID-19. The genes are TRBV27 and TRBJ1-1; TRBD1 matches 7 bases. The material sequenced was peripheral blood. CDR3: CASRGTAEAFF. CDR3 DNA: TGTGCCAGCAGGGGGACAGCCGAAGCTTTCTTT.